Presented here are 17 T cell receptor beta chains from one specimen sequenced in a study of T cell repertoires in cytomegalovirus infection. TCRdb analysed the reads with MiXCR anew, one entry per CDR3 protein. Here the sample spans approximately 910,000 distinct CDR3 sequences, around 32% being singletons. Their target antigens are unknown. This specimen was cultured CD8+ T cells from PBMCs, taken from culture after CMV antigen stimulation. Source of these receptors: a human donor in good health (CMV status not recorded). Some clones in this sample may be carry-over from other donors' samples.

This clonotype appeared a few times. This chain connects TRBV9 to TRBJ2-3; D ambiguous. The CDR3 loop spans 14 amino acids. V was shortened by 0 bases and J by 0 bases, with 5 bases between the two germline ends. CDR1 is SGDLS and CDR2 is YYNGEE in the germline V gene. CDR3 sequence (DNA): TGTGCCAGCAGCGTAGATGGGAGCACAGATACGCAGTATTTT. The encoded protein is CASSVDGSTDTQYF.

The chain combines TRBV7-2 with TRBJ2-1; the D is unclear. The CDR3 contains 12 residues. Germline CDR1 SGHTA, CDR2 FQGNSA. V gave up 4 bases and J gave up 8 bases, with 9 bases separating them. CDR3 in DNA: TGTACCAGCAGCTCCCTAACTCATGAGCAGTTCTTC. This gives the protein CTSSSLTHEQFF.

The CDR3 is CASSEPLGGIRSDGQSYEQYV. The CDR3 DNA follows: TGTGCCAGCAGTGAACCATTAGGGGGAATTCGGTCTGATGGTCAATCCTACGAGCAGTACGTC. The chain employs TRBV2 and TRBJ2-7; possible D gene TRBD1, 6 bases. Germline loops: CDR1 SNHLY, CDR2 FYNNEI. Trimming took off 2 bases at V and 1 base at J, with 30 bases between the two ends. The CDR3 is made up of 21 amino acids.

The J gene is TRBJ1-2, the V gene TRBV9; 7 bases match TRBD1. The CDR3 extends over 12 amino acids. Unmatched junction bases numbered 4, after V lost 3 bases and J lost 8 bases. Germline CDR1 and CDR2: SGDLS and YYNGEE. In DNA, the CDR3 is TGTGCCAGCAGCGATACAGGGGAAGGCTACACCTTC. Translation: CASSDTGEGYTF. Based on the CDR3 plus reference TRBV9 and TRBJ1-2, the full variable domain is DSGVTQTPKHLITATGQRVTLRCSPRSGDLSVYWYQQSLDQGLQFLIQYYNGEERAKGNILERFSAQQFPDLHSELNLSSLELGDSALYFCASSDTGEGYTFGSGTRLTVV.

There are many counts of this clonotype. The genes are TRBV7-2 and TRBJ2-1, with a weak D call TRBD2 (7 bases). Trimming removed 5 bases at V and 0 bases at J, with 17 bases between. The germline V gene has CDR1 SGHTA and CDR2 FQGNSA. This CDR3 is built from 17 residues. CDR3 coding DNA: TGTGCCAGCAGCAAAGGGGGGGGGAGGAGCTCCTACAATGAGCAGTTCTTC. It yields the protein CASSKGGGRSSYNEQFF.

The CDR3 spells CASPGARGDGYTF. The CDR3, as DNA: TGTGCCAGTCCAGGGGCCCGAGGGGATGGCTACACCTTC. The chain is built from TRBV2 and TRBJ1-2; weak D call: TRBD1 (6 bases). Germline values: CDR1 SNHLY, CDR2 FYNNEI. V shed 9 bases and J shed 6 bases, with 17 bases lying between them. The CDR3 consists of 13 residues.

The DNA for the CDR3 is TGTGCCAGCAGTTACTCGATAGCGGGGTTCACAGATACGCAGTATTTT. It codes for CASSYSIAGFTDTQYF. V usage is TRBV6-5 and J usage is TRBJ2-3; TRBD2 agrees at 8 bases. The CDR3 covers 16 residues. J lost 2 bases, V lost 0 bases, and 4 bases had no gene match. Germline-derived CDR1 and CDR2 are MNHEY and SVGAGI.

This CDR3 is CASRGTGGETQYF. In DNA form, the CDR3 reads TGTGCCAGCAGGGGGACAGGGGGGGAGACCCAGTACTTC. The V and J genes are TRBV12-3 or TRBV12-4 and TRBJ2-5; TRBD1 matches 11 bases. The ends lost 6 bases at V and 5 bases at J; junction bases unmatched: 2. This CDR3 has 13 residues.

The chain recombines TRBV6-6 with TRBJ2-7; a possible D gene is TRBD1 (6 bases). Trimming removed 2 bases from V and 3 bases from J, with 11 bases in between. Germline lookup yields CDR1 MNHNY and CDR2 SVGAGI (reference sequence). The CDR3 has 14 residues. The CDR3 here is CASSYLGHNYEQYF. CDR3 coding DNA: TGTGCCAGCAGTTACCTGGGACACAACTACGAGCAGTACTTC.

This rearrangement joins TRBV7-8 to TRBJ2-7; the match to TRBD2 covers 8 bases. Germline loops: CDR1 SGHVS, CDR2 FQNEAQ. The CDR3 runs 15 residues. Trimming removed 7 bases from V and 2 bases from J; junction bases left unmatched: 10. This chain's CDR3 is CASNARSGGPYEQYF. The CDR3 DNA reads as TGTGCCAGCAACGCTAGATCGGGGGGGCCCTACGAGCAGTACTTC.

This clonotype occurred a few times. The chain employs TRBV24-1 and TRBJ2-5; 7 nucleotides agree with TRBD1. Trimming took 5 bases from V and 3 from J; bases not matched to a gene: 2. The CDR3 totals 13 residues. Germline-derived CDR1 and CDR2 are KGHDR and SFDVKD. CDR3: CATSGTGEETQYF. The CDR3 coding sequence is TGTGCCACCAGTGGGACAGGTGAAGAGACCCAGTACTTC.

This clonotype was seen many times. The chain couples TRBV7-8 to TRBJ2-1; possibly TRBD2 for D (6 bases). Germline CDR1 SGHVS, CDR2 FQNEAQ. The CDR3 has 17 amino acids. The V gene lost 3 bases and the J gene lost 7 bases, with 22 bases spanning the gap. CDR3 residues: CASSLGTPGGNKNEQFF. CDR3 in DNA: TGTGCCAGCAGCTTGGGGACCCCTGGGGGGAATAAGAATGAGCAGTTCTTC.

CDR3 bases: TGCGCCAGCAGTGAAACTCGGAAGGCGTACGGCTACACCTTC. It translates to CASSETRKAYGYTF. V is TRBV10-2 and J is TRBJ1-2; D unclear. Germline CDR1 is WSHSY and CDR2 is SAAADI. Trimming cost V 3 bases and J 8 bases, with 16 bases left between them. This CDR3 has 14 residues.

This chain uses TRBV20-1 with TRBJ2-7; 7 positions match TRBD1. CDR1 DFQATT and CDR2 SNEGSKA come from the germline V gene (reference sequence). This CDR3 spans 13 amino acids. V lost 6 bases, J lost 1 base, and 6 bases stayed unmatched. The CDR3 nucleotides read TGCAGTGCCCCGGGACAGAGGTCCTACGAGCAGTACTTC. The encoded protein is CSAPGQRSYEQYF.

The V call is TRBV27, the J call TRBJ2-1; 13 bases are shared with TRBD2. The CDR3 consists of 13 residues. V shed 6 bases and J 15 bases; nucleotides not matched to a gene: 8. The germline V gene has CDR1 MNHEY and CDR2 SMNVEV (reference sequence). CDR3 sequence reads: CASSAGTSGEGFF. For the CDR3, the DNA is TGTGCCAGCAGCGCCGGGACTAGCGGGGAAGGGTTCTTC.

About this clonotype: A single base separates this from a much larger clone, so it may be a read error. CDR3 bases: TGTGCCAGCAGCTTCAACGCTATACCGAGCACTGAAGCTTTATTT. Translating it yields CASSFNAIPSTEALF. The J gene is TRBJ1-1, the V gene TRBV7-6; unclear D gene. The CDR3 runs to 15 residues. Germline lookup yields CDR1 SGHVS and CDR2 FNYEAQ.

The rearrangement uses TRBV25-1 and TRBJ2-2; D possibly corresponds to TRBD1 (5 bases). Germline V gene lookup returns CDR1 MGHDK and CDR2 SYGVNS. V was pared by 3 bases and J by 5 bases, with 10 bases between. The CDR3 has 14 residues. The CDR3 sequence: CASSESKGTGELFF. CDR3 DNA sequence: TGTGCCAGCAGTGAGTCAAAGGGGACCGGGGAGCTGTTTTTT.